Given below is one T cell receptor beta chain in context. These data originate in a study of blood T cell repertoires in COVID-19. At the level of the study: Samples came from the United States, Italy and Spain, spanning acute and convalescent COVID-19. T cells, B-cell-depleted T cells, or PBMCs supplied cDNA or gDNA.

How the authors handled the data: Amplification of reference gene primers provided the estimated nucleated cell counts. Sequencing used immunoSEQ multiplex PCR; TCRdb keeps in-frame clones, though not all of them. V and J calls and clone size are given by that table; D and trimming were obtained from the DNA. Here the sample spans about 110,000 clones, around 75% being singletons. Germline V gene sequence: CDR1 SEHNR, CDR2 FQNEAQ (reference sequence). V lost 3 bases, J lost 0 bases, and 8 bases lay in between. The CDR3 extends over 15 amino acids. The TCR originated in a human donor with acute or convalescent COVID-19. The donor label of this sample is uncertain. V gene TRBV7-9 combines with J gene TRBJ1-4; D remains ambiguous. The sample comprised peripheral blood. CDR3 protein: CASSFSGATNEKLFF. CDR3 nucleotide sequence: TGTGCCAGCAGCTTCTCGGGAGCAACTAATGAAAAACTGTTTTTT.